The T cell receptor (beta chain) described here comes from a study of technical replicates of blood from a few donors. Deletions cut 6 bases from V and 8 bases from J, with 16 bases between. Germline V gene lookup returns CDR1 MNHEY and CDR2 SVGAGI. This CDR3 has 13 amino acids. Produced via immunoSEQ multiplex PCR; TCRdb's table is partial and in-frame only. The table includes tens of thousands of clones, more than 90% detected once. J is TRBJ1-2 and V is TRBV6-5; maybe TRBD1 (6 bases). This TCR came from a human donor in good health. Some clones in this sample may be carry-over from other donors' samples. The specimen sequenced was PBMCs. The CDR3 region is CASRQQDSFGYTF. CDR3 in DNA: TGTGCCAGCAGGCAGCAGGACAGCTTCGGCTACACCTTC.